These 3 T cell receptor beta chains were all obtained from the same sample, sequenced in a study of blood T cells in healthy people across ages. A second PCR, run for about 7 to 12 cycles, used a sample-barcoded 5' primer plus a J-beta primer mix. In TCRdb, the 5' RACE reads were re-called with MiXCR into one record per CDR3 protein. The data contain about 1.5 million distinct CDR3 sequences, 35% to 45% of them singletons. Sequencing was performed on blood. These receptors were obtained from a woman aged 18-29 years in good health.

This sequence joins TRBV6-5 and TRBJ2-3; D is uncertain. The CDR3 extends over 13 amino acids. V was cut by 6 bases and J by 3 bases, with 10 bases left in between. Germline V gene data show CDR1 as MNHEY and CDR2 as SVGAGI. CDR3 nucleotides: TGTGCCAGCAGCCCTGAGAGGACAGATACGCAGTATTTT. Protein sequence: CASSPERTDTQYF.

The chain has TRBV9 and TRBJ1-2; D is ambiguous. The V gene's germline CDR1 is SGDLS and CDR2 YYNGEE. The V end lost 3 bases, the J end lost 4 bases, and 10 bases lay between the germline ends. The CDR3 contains 13 residues. CDR3 sequence (DNA): TGTGCCAGCAGCGACCCCGGGCCCTATGGCTACACCTTC. It specifies CASSDPGPYGYTF.

This CDR3 is CASSTVSTRDTQYF. DNA of the CDR3: TGTGCCAGCAGCACTGTCTCTACCAGGGATACGCAGTATTTT. This rearrangement joins TRBV9 to TRBJ2-3; D gene uncertain. The CDR3 runs 14 residues. The germline V gene encodes CDR1 SGDLS and CDR2 YYNGEE. Between the trimmed V and J ends, which lost 4 bases and 6 bases, there was a span of 15 bases.